This T cell receptor (beta chain) is from a study of patients and donors after allogeneic stem cell transplantation. In germline, CDR1 is SGHRS, CDR2 YFSETQ. The CDR3 has 15 amino acids. With 3 bases removed from V and 0 bases from J, the gap between germline ends came to 10 bases. TCRdb ran MiXCR on the RT-PCR reads and lists one entry per CDR3 protein. The profile shows approximately 410,000 distinct CDR3 sequences, about a sixth of them singletons. This clonotype occurred a few times. Sample: blood, either unsorted or a sorted T cell fraction (not recorded which). The TCR comes from a human donor who was either an allogeneic HSCT recipient or a stem cell or donor lymphocyte infusion donor (not recorded which). It is not recorded whose cells these are; they may come from a transplant donor. The chain has TRBV5-1 and TRBJ2-4, with a tentative D call TRBD1 (5 bases). The CDR3 coding sequence is TGCGCCAGCAGCTACGACAGTTTAGCCAAAAACATTCAGTACTTC. The encoded protein is CASSYDSLAKNIQYF.